Below are 5 T cell receptor beta chains sequenced from a single sample in a study of OX40 agonist ivuxolimab in advanced cancers. Only in-frame clones appear in the TCRdb table, and some are missing; sequencing was by immunoSEQ multiplex PCR. The table has about 72,000 clones, 75% to 90% seen once. The material was CD4+ or CD8+ T cells sorted from blood, obtained in a trial of the OX40 agonist ivuxolimab. The source of these receptors is an adult with an advanced solid tumor such as melanoma, head and neck, liver or kidney cancer.

The chain is built from TRBV18 and TRBJ1-2; D unclear. There are 13 residues in the CDR3. The V end lost 6 bases, the J end lost 3 bases, and 11 bases lay between the germline ends. The V gene's germline CDR1 is KGHSH and CDR2 LQKENI. The CDR3 loop reads CASSTGMDYGYTF. CDR3 nucleotide sequence: TGTGCCAGCTCCACGGGAATGGACTATGGCTACACCTTC.

V and J are TRBV10-3 and TRBJ2-1, with D possibly being TRBD2 (6 bases). The CDR3 extends over 15 amino acids. Germline-derived CDR1 and CDR2 are ENHRY and SYGVKD. Deletions cut 6 bases from V and 0 bases from J, with 12 bases between. CDR3 coding DNA: TGTGCCATCAGGGGGAACGGGAGCTCCTACAATGAGCAGTTCTTC. Residues: CAIRGNGSSYNEQFF.

The rearrangement joins TRBV6-6 to TRBJ1-4, with a possible D match to TRBD1 (5 bases). The germline V and J ends were trimmed by 7 bases and 3 bases, with 9 bases remaining between them. The CDR3 loop spans 13 amino acids. Germline CDR1 MNHNY, CDR2 SVGAGI (reference sequence). CDR3 DNA: TGTGCCAGCACCCTGGGGCCTAATGAAAAACTGTTTTTT. Amino acids: CASTLGPNEKLFF.

J is TRBJ2-7 and V is TRBV13, with TRBD2 matching 10 bases. Germline V gives CDR1 PRHDT, CDR2 FYEKMQ (reference sequence). This CDR3 is built from 16 residues. J lost 4 bases, V lost 5 bases, and 11 bases had no gene match. The CDR3 protein is CASSPRLAGAGYEQYF. For the CDR3, the DNA is TGTGCCAGCAGCCCCAGGCTAGCGGGAGCAGGGTACGAGCAGTACTTC.

The chain couples TRBV9 to TRBJ1-2; no definite D call. Trimming removed 0 bases at V and 1 base at J, with 10 bases between. Germline values: CDR1 SGDLS, CDR2 YYNGEE. The CDR3 is 15 residues long. The CDR3 region has the DNA TGTGCCAGCAGCGTAGGGACCCTTAATAACTATGGCTACACCTTC. Its protein is CASSVGTLNNYGYTF.